This T cell receptor (beta chain) was captured in a study of blood T cell repertoires in COVID-19. In the study overall: The United States, Italy and Spain were the sources of the acute and convalescent COVID-19 samples. The analysed material was cDNA or gDNA that came from T cells, B-cell-depleted T cells, or PBMCs.

With 7 bases removed from V and 4 bases from J, the gap between germline ends came to 7 bases. This CDR3 has 11 residues. This clone was counted once. Researchers sorted participants into cohorts using their self-reported clinical history. The method was immunoSEQ multiplex PCR; TCRdb's version includes in-frame clones alone and lacks a portion of them. The table has 490,000 or so clones, roughly 90% seen once. The receptor was isolated from a middle-aged woman who had recovered from COVID-19. Sequenced material: PBMCs or T cells enriched from blood (not recorded which). The chain has TRBV12-3 or TRBV12-4 and TRBJ1-2; D might be TRBD1 (5 bases). This chain's CDR3 is CASTQGYGYTF. The CDR3 nucleotides read TGTGCCAGCACGCAGGGCTATGGCTACACCTTC.